This T cell receptor beta chain was identified during a study of PD-L1 blockade in urothelial cancer. Clones were read by immunoSEQ multiplex PCR, and TCRdb kept only the in-frame ones, dropping some. The table has roughly 110,000 clones, approximately 90% seen once. Specified time point: peripheral blood 6 weeks after treatment start. Each patient presented with locally advanced or metastatic urothelial carcinoma. V was pared by 0 bases and J by 3 bases, with 17 bases between. This CDR3 spans 17 amino acids. The germline V gene encodes CDR1 MRHNA and CDR2 SNTAGT. The receptor was derived from a man aged 55 to 70 with urothelial cancer. Here the sequenced sample was PBMCs, taken around atezolizumab (anti-PD-L1) treatment. The chain links TRBV6-4 to TRBJ1-2; TRBD1 is a possible D gene (5 bases). The CDR3 sequence is CASSDSGWQGGDYGYTF. CDR3 DNA: TGTGCCAGCAGTGACTCCGGTTGGCAGGGTGGCGACTATGGCTACACCTTC.